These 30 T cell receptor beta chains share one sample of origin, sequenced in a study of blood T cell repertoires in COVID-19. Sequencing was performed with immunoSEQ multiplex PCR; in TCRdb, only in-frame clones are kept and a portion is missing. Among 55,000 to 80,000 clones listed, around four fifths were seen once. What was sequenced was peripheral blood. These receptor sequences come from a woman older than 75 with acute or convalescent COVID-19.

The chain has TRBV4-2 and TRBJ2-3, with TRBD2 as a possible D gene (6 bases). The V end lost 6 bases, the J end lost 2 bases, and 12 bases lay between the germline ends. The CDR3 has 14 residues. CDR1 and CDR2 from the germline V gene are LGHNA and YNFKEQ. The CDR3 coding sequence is TGTGCCAGCAGACGCGGGACTGACACAGATACGCAGTATTTT. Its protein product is CASRRGTDTDTQYF.

CDR3 coding DNA: TGTGCCAGCAGCTTGAGCGGGAACTGGAACACTGAAGCTTTCTTT. Encoded protein: CASSLSGNWNTEAFF. The chain has TRBV5-4 and TRBJ1-1; no definite D call. CDR3 length: 15 amino acids. The V and J ends lost 1 base and 1 base respectively, with 11 bases between them. The germline gives CDR1 SGHNT, CDR2 YYREEE (reference sequence).

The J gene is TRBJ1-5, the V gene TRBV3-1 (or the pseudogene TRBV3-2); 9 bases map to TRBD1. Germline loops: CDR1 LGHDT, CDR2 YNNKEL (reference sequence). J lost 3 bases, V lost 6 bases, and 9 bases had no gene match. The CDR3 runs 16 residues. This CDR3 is CASSESGTGNNQPQHF. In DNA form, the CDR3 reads TGTGCCAGCAGTGAATCCGGGACAGGGAACAATCAGCCCCAGCATTTT.

The CDR3 DNA is TGTGCCAGCAGCCCTACAAATTACTTGGCCCGGGCTGAAGCTTTCTTT. Encoded protein: CASSPTNYLARAEAFF. The chain links TRBV7-9 to TRBJ1-1; D not resolved. Trimming cost V 5 bases and J 6 bases, with 22 bases left between them. The CDR3 sequence is 16 residues long. Germline V gene data show CDR1 as SEHNR and CDR2 as FQNEAQ (reference sequence).

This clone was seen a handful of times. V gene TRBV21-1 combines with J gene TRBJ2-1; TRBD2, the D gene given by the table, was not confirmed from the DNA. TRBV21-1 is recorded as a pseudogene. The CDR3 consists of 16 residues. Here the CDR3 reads CASSKGRTSSYNEQFF. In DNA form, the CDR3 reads TGTGCCAGCAGCAAAGGCAGAACTAGCTCCTACAATGAGCAGTTCTTC.

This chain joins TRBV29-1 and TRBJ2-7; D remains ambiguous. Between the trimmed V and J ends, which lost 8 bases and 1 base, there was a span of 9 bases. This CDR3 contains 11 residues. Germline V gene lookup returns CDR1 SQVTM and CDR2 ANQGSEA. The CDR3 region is CSYRSSYEQYF. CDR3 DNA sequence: TGCAGCTACCGGAGTTCCTACGAGCAGTACTTC.

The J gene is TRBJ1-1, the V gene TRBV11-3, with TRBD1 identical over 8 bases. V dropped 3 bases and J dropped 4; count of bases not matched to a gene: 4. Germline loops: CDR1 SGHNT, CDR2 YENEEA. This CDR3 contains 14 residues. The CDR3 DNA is TGTGCCAGCAGCTTTAGGACAGGGACCACTGAAGCTTTCTTT. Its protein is CASSFRTGTTEAFF.

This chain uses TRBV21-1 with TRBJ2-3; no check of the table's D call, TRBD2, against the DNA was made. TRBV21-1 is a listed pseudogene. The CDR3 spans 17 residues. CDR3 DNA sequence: TGTGCCAGCAGCGACGTCTTAGCGCGGTCAGGCACAGATACGCAGTATTTT. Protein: CASSDVLARSGTDTQYF.

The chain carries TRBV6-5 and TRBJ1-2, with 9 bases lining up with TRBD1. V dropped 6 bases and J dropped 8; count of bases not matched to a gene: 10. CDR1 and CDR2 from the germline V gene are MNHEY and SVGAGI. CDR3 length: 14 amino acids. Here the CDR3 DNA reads TGTGCCAGCAGACACACCGGGACAGGGCAGGGCTACACCTTC. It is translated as CASRHTGTGQGYTF.

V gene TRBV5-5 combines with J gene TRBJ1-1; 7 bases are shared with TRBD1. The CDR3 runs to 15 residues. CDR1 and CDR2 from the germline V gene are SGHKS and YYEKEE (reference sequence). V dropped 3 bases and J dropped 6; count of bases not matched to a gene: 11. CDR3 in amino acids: CASSSPGGGESEAFF. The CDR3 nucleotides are TGTGCCAGCAGCTCGCCGGGAGGGGGCGAATCTGAAGCTTTCTTT.

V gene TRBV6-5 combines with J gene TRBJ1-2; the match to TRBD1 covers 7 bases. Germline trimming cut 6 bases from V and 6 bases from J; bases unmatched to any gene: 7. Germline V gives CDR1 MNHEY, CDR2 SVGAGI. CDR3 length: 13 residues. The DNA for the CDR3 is TGTGCCAGCAGACAGGGGATGAGTAATGGCTACACCTTC. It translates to CASRQGMSNGYTF.

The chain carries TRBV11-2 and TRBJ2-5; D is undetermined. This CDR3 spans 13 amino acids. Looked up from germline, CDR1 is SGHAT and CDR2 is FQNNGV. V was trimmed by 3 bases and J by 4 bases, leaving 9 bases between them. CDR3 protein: CASSFVGSETQYF. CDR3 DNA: TGTGCCAGCAGCTTCGTCGGGTCAGAGACCCAGTACTTC.

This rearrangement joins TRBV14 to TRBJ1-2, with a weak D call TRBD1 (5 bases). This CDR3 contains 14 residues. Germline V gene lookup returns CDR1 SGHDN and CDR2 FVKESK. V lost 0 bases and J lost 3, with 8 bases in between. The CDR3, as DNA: TGTGCCAGCAGCCAAGATTTGGGGCACTATGGCTACACCTTC. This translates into CASSQDLGHYGYTF. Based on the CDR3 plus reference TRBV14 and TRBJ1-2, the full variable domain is EAGVTQFPSHSVIEKGQTVTLRCDPISGHDNLYWYRRVMGKEIKFLLHFVKESKQDESGMPNNRFLAERTGGTYSTLKVQPAELEDSGVYFCASSQDLGHYGYTFGSGTRLTVV.

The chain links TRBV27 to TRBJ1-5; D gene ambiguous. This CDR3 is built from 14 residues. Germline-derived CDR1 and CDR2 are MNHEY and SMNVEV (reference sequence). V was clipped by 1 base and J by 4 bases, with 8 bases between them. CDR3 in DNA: TGTGCCAGCAGTTTATATAACGGGAATCAGCCCCAGCATTTT. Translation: CASSLYNGNQPQHF.

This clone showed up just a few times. The CDR3, as DNA: TGCGCCAGCGGGACAGGTACCGGGGAGCTGTTTTTT. Protein sequence: CASGTGTGELFF. This chain links TRBV5-1 with TRBJ2-2; 8 nucleotides align to TRBD1. This CDR3 comprises 12 residues. Germline V gene data show CDR1 as SGHRS and CDR2 as YFSETQ. Unmatched junction bases numbered 1, after V lost 7 bases and J lost 5 bases.

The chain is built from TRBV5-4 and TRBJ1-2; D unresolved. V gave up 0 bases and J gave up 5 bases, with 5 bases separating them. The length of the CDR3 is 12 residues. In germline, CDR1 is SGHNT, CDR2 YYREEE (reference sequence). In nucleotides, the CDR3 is TGTGCCAGCAGCTTGGAACAGTATGGCTACACCTTC. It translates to CASSLEQYGYTF. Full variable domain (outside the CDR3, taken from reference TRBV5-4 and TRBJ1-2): ETGVTQSPTHLIKTRGQQVTLRCSSQSGHNTVSWYQQALGQGPQFIFQYYREEENGRGNFPPRFSGLQFPNYSSELNVNALELDDSALYLCASSLEQYGYTFGSGTRLTVV.

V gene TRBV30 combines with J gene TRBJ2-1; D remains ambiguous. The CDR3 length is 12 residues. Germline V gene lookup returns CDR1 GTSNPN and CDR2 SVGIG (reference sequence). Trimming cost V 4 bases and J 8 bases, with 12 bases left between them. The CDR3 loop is CAWTGSGYEQFF. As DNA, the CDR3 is TGTGCCTGGACGGGTAGTGGGTATGAGCAGTTCTTC.

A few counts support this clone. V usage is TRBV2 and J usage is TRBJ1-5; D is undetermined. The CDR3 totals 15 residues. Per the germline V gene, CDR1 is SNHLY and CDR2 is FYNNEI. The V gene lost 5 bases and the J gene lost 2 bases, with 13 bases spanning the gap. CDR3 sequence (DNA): TGTGCCAGCAGTTTTGGGCCCGGTGGCAATCAGCCCCAGCATTTT. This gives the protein CASSFGPGGNQPQHF.

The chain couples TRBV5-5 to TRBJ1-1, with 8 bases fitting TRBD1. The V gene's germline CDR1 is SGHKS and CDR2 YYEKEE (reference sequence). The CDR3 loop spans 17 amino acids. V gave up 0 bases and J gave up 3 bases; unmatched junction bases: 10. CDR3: CASSLEGQGIWDTEAFF. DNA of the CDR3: TGTGCCAGCAGCTTGGAAGGACAGGGTATATGGGACACTGAAGCTTTCTTT.

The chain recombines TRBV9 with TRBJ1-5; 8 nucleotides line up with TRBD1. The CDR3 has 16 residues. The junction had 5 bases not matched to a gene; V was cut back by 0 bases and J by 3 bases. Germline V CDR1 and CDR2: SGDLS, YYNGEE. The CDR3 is CASSVGPGGNNQPQHF. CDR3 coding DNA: TGTGCCAGCAGCGTAGGTCCAGGGGGCAACAATCAGCCCCAGCATTTT.

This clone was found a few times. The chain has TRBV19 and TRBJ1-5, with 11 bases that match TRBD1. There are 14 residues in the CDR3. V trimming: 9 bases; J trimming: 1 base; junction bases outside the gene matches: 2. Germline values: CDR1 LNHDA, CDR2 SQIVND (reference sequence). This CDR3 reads CASGQGASNQPQHF. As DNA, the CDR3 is TGTGCCAGCGGACAGGGGGCAAGCAATCAGCCCCAGCATTTT.

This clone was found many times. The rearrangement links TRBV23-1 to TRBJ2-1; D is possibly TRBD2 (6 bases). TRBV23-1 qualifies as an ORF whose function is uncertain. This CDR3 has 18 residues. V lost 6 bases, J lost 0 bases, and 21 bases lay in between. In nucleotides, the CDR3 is TGCGCCAGCAGGGGATCATTCCCGGGACTGGACTCCTACAATGAGCAGTTCTTC. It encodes CASRGSFPGLDSYNEQFF.

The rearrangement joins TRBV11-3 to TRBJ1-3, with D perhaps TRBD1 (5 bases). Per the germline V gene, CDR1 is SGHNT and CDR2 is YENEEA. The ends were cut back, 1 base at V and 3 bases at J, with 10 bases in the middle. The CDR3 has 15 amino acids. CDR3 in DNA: TGTGCCAGCAGCTTAGCTCCAGGGTATGGAAACACCATATATTTT. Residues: CASSLAPGYGNTIYF.

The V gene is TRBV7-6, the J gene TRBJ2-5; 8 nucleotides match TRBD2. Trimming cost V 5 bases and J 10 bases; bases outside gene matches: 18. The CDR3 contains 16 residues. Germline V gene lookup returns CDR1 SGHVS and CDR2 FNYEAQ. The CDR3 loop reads CASSLGSGAGGRGQYF. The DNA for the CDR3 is TGTGCCAGCAGCCTAGGGAGTGGCGCGGGGGGCCGGGGCCAGTACTTC.

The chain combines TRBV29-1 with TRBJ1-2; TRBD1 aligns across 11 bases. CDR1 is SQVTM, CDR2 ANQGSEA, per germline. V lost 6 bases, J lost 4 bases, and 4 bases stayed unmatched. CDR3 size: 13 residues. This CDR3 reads CSVRTGGVYGYTF. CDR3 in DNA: TGCAGCGTACGGACAGGGGGCGTCTATGGCTACACCTTC.

The CDR3 protein is CASSRPLAGGSDTQYF. For the CDR3, the DNA is TGTGCCAGCAGCCGCCCACTAGCGGGAGGCTCAGATACGCAGTATTTT. V gene TRBV3-1 (or the pseudogene TRBV3-2) combines with J gene TRBJ2-3; 12 bases line up with TRBD2. This CDR3 spans 16 amino acids. The V gene end was trimmed by 4 bases and the J gene end by 4 bases; junction bases not matched to a gene: 6. Germline CDR1 and CDR2: LGHDT and YNNKEL (reference sequence).

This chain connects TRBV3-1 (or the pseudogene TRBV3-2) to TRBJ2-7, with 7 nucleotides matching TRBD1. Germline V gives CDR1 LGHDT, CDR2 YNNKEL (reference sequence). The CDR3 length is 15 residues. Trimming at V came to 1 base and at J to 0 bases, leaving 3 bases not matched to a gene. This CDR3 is CASSQGDSLSYEQYF. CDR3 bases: TGTGCCAGCAGCCAAGGGGACAGCCTCTCCTACGAGCAGTACTTC.

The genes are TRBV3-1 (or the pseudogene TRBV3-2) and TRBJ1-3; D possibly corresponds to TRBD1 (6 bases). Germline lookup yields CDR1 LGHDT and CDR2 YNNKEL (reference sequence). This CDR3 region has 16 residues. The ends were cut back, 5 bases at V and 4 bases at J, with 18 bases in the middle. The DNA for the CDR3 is TGTGCCAGCAGCTCCCGAGCAGGGGTGGGAGGAAACACCATATATTTT. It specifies CASSSRAGVGGNTIYF.

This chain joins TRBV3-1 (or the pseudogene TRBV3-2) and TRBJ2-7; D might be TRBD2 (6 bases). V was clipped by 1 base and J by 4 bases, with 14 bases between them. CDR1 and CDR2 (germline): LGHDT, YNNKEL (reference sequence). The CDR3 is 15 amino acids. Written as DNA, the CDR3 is TGTGCCAGCAGCCAAGGTTGGAGGGTTCAGTACGAGCAGTACTTC. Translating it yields CASSQGWRVQYEQYF.

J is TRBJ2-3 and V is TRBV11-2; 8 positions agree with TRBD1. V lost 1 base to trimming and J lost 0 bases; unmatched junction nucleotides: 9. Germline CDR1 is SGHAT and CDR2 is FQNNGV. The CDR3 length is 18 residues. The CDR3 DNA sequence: TGTGCCAGCAGCTTAGGAGGGACAGGACCTACTAGCACAGATACGCAGTATTTT. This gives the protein CASSLGGTGPTSTDTQYF.